One sample yielded the 9 T cell receptor beta chains listed below, sequenced in a study of persistence of HIV-infected CD4 T cells. Which antigens these TCRs recognize remains unknown. The libraries were made with immunoSEQ version 4 in survey mode. Sequencing used immunoSEQ multiplex PCR; TCRdb keeps in-frame clones, though not all of them. The sample includes just over 40,000 clones, 75% to 85% of them seen just once. The stimulus was an HIV-1 Gag 15-mer peptide pool, 1 ug/peptide/mL. CD40L/CD69 double-negative CD45RO-high memory CD4+ T cells were collected. This specimen consisted of CD4+ T cells sorted from PBMCs after approximately 20-hour stimulation, obtained from a patient who received antiretroviral therapy. The source of these receptors is an adult man with HIV who was CMV-seropositive.

The V and J genes are TRBV7-9 and TRBJ1-1, with no clear D. Trimming pared 2 bases from V and 1 base from J, leaving 5 bases between. The CDR3 extends over 13 amino acids. The germline CDR1 and CDR2 sequences are SEHNR and FQNEAQ (reference sequence). The CDR3 coding sequence is TGTGCCAGCAGCTTAATCGGGAACACTGAAGCTTTCTTT. It specifies CASSLIGNTEAFF. Full variable domain (missing parts from reference TRBV7-9 and TRBJ1-1): DTGVSQNPRHKITKRGQNVTFRCDPISEHNRLYWYRQTLGQGPEFLTYFQNEAQLEKSRLLSDRFSAERPKGSFSTLEIQRTEQGDSAMYLCASSLIGNTEAFFGQGTRLTVV.

This chain links TRBV24-1 with TRBJ2-2; tentative D call: TRBD2 (6 bases). The V end lost 0 bases, the J end lost 5 bases, and 9 bases lay between the germline ends. The CDR3 length is 15 residues. The germline CDR1 and CDR2 sequences are KGHDR and SFDVKD. CDR3 region: CATSDLHRGTGELFF. CDR3 in DNA: TGTGCCACCAGTGATTTGCACCGGGGGACCGGGGAGCTGTTTTTT.

V gene TRBV4-1 combines with J gene TRBJ2-7, with no clear D. This CDR3 region has 14 residues. Germline V lookup: CDR1 MGHRA, CDR2 YSYEKL. Deletions cut 2 bases from V and 2 bases from J, with 10 bases between. The CDR3 DNA reads as TGCGCCAGCAGCCAATATAGGATCCCCTACGAGCAGTACTTC. Protein sequence: CASSQYRIPYEQYF.

The chain combines TRBV30 with TRBJ1-1; 7 bases match TRBD1. Germline V gene data show CDR1 as GTSNPN and CDR2 as SVGIG (reference sequence). V was pared by 4 bases and J by 0 bases, with 8 bases of the junction left unmatched. The CDR3 has 15 residues. DNA for the CDR3: TGTGCCTGGACAACATGGGGACAGATGAACACTGAAGCTTTCTTT. Translating it yields CAWTTWGQMNTEAFF.

This clone was picked up a small number of times. J is TRBJ2-1 and V is TRBV12-5; 10 positions agree with TRBD2. There are 16 residues in the CDR3. The trim removed 6 bases at V and 0 bases at J, leaving 5 bases unmatched. The V gene's germline CDR1 is LGHNT and CDR2 FRNRAP. The CDR3 protein is CASGRGLAFSYNEQFF. The CDR3 DNA reads as TGTGCTAGTGGCCGGGGACTAGCGTTCTCCTACAATGAGCAGTTCTTC.

Relative to its sample, this clone is medium-sized. The chain has TRBV28 and TRBJ2-1, with TRBD2 identical over 7 bases. The CDR3 totals 14 residues. Germline CDR1 reads MDHEN; CDR2 reads SYDVKM. The V segment lost 2 bases and the J segment 8 bases; nucleotides outside the gene matches: 6. The CDR3 DNA sequence: TGTGCCAGCAGTTTAGCGGGAGTAGTAGATGAGCAGTTCTTC. As protein: CASSLAGVVDEQFF.

The rearrangement links TRBV2 to TRBJ1-1, with D unclear. V was shortened by 0 bases and J by 6 bases, with 8 bases between the two germline ends. In germline, CDR1 is SNHLY, CDR2 FYNNEI. This CDR3 region has 13 residues. CDR3 in DNA: TGTGCCAGCAGTGAAGCGCCTTGGGCTGAAGCTTTCTTT. Its protein product is CASSEAPWAEAFF. Looking up the rest from reference TRBV2 and TRBJ1-1 gives the full variable domain: EPEVTQTPSHQVTQMGQEVILRCVPISNHLYFYWYRQILGQKVEFLVSFYNNEISEKSEIFDDQFSVERPDGSNFTLKIRSTKLEDSAMYFCASSEAPWAEAFFGQGTRLTVV.

The rearrangement uses TRBV6-5 and TRBJ1-1; D is unresolved. CDR3 length: 13 residues. The V gene's germline CDR1 is MNHEY and CDR2 SVGAGI. Trimming removed 6 bases from V and 1 base from J, with 9 bases in between. The CDR3 DNA follows: TGTGCCAGCAGGTTTGATAGGAACACTGAAGCTTTCTTT. Translation: CASRFDRNTEAFF.

The table lists this clone with a count of one. This chain uses TRBV2 with TRBJ1-2, with 7 bases matching TRBD1. Looked up from germline, CDR1 is SNHLY and CDR2 is FYNNEI. J lost 3 bases, V lost 7 bases, and 8 bases had no gene match. The CDR3 consists of 14 residues. CDR3 region: CASTPGTVDYGYTF. The CDR3 nucleotides are TGTGCCAGCACCCCAGGGACAGTTGACTATGGCTACACCTTC.